The clone carrying this TCR beta chain was counted only a few times. What it recognizes is unknown. TCRdb re-called the 5' RACE reads with MiXCR, one entry per CDR3 protein. This repertoire shows under 350,000 distinct CDR3 sequences, roughly 9.7% found once; its top ten account for approximately 7%. This entry belongs to a study of identical twins. Study findings and constraints: Fewer insertions marked abundant cord blood beta clonotypes; young adult naive trended weakly, memory not at all.

Trimming shortened V by 0 bases and J by 5 bases, and 16 bases separated the two germline ends. This CDR3 is 16 amino acids long. CDR1 MNHEY and CDR2 SVGAGI come from the germline V gene. This same sample was also taken into another study, of yellow fever vaccine responses in identical twins.

Input material: CD8+ T cells sorted from blood. This chain links TRBV6-5 with TRBJ2-5, with D maybe TRBD1 (5 bases). The source of this sequence is a woman between 18 and 29 years old in good health. The CDR3 nucleotides read TGTGCCAGCAGTTACTCTGCGACAGCTCTCGAGGAGACCCAGTACTTC. It is translated as CASSYSATALEETQYF.